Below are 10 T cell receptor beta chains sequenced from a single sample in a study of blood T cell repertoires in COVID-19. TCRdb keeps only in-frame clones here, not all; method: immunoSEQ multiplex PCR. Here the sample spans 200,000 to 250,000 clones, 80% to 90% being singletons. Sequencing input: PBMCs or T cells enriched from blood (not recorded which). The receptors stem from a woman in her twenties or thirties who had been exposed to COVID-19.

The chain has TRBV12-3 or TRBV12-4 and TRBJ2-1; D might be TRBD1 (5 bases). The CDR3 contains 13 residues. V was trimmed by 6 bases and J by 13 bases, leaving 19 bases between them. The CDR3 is CASSPFPGWVQFF. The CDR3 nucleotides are TGTGCCAGCAGCCCTTTCCCAGGGTGGGTTCAGTTCTTC.

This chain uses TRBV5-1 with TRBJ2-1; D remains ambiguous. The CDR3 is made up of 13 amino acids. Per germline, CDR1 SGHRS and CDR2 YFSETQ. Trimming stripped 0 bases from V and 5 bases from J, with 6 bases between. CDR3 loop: CASSLARNNEQFF. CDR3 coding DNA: TGCGCCAGCAGCTTGGCTAGGAACAATGAGCAGTTCTTC.

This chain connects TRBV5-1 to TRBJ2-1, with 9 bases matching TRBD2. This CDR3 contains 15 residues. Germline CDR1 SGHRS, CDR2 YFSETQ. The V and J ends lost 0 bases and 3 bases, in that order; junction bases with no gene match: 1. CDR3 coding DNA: TGCGCCAGCAGCTTGGTGACTAGCGGCTACAATGAGCAGTTCTTC. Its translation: CASSLVTSGYNEQFF. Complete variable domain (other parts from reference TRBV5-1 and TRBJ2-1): KAGVTQTPRYLIKTRGQQVTLSCSPISGHRSVSWYQQTPGQGLQFLFEYFSETQRNKGNFPGRFSGRQFSNSRSEMNVSTLELGDSALYLCASSLVTSGYNEQFFGPGTRLTVL.

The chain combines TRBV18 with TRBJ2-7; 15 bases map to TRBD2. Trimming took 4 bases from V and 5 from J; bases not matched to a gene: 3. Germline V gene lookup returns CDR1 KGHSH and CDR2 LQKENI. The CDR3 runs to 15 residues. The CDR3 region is CASSLGLAGGDEQYF. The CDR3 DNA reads TGTGCCAGCTCACTAGGACTAGCGGGAGGGGACGAGCAGTACTTC.

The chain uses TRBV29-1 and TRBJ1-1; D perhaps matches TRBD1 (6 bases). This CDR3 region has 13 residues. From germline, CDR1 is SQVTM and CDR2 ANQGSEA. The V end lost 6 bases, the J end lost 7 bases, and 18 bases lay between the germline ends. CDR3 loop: CSVEGWVRGEAFF. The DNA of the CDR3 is TGCAGCGTCGAGGGGTGGGTCAGGGGTGAAGCTTTCTTT.

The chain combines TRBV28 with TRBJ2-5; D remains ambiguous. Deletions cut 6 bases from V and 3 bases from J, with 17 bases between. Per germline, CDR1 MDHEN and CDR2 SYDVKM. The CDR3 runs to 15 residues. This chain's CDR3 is CASSYIRPREETQYF. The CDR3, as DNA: TGTGCCAGCAGCTACATCCGGCCTCGGGAAGAGACCCAGTACTTC. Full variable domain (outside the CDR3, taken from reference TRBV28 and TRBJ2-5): DVKVTQSSRYLVKRTGEKVFLECVQDMDHENMFWYRQDPGLGLRLIYFSYDVKMKEKGDIPEGYSVSREKKERFSLILESASTNQTSMYLCASSYIRPREETQYFGPGTRLLVL.

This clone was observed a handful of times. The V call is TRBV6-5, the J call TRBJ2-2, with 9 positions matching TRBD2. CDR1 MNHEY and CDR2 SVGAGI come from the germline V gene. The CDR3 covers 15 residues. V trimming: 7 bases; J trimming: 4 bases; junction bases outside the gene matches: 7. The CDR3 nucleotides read TGTGCCAGCAAGATTAGCGGGAGAACCACCGGGGAGCTGTTTTTT. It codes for CASKISGRTTGELFF.

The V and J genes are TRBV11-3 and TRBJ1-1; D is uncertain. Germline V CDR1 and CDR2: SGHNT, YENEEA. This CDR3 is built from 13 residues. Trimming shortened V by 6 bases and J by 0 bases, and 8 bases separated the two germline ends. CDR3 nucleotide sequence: TGTGCCAGCAGTGGCAGTTTGAACACTGAAGCTTTCTTT. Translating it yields CASSGSLNTEAFF.

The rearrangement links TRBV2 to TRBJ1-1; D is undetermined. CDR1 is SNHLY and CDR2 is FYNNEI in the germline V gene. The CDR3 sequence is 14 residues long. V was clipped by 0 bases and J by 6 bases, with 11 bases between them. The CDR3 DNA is TGTGCCAGCAGTGAAGCGTTTCTTCGGGCTGAAGCTTTCTTT. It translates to CASSEAFLRAEAFF.

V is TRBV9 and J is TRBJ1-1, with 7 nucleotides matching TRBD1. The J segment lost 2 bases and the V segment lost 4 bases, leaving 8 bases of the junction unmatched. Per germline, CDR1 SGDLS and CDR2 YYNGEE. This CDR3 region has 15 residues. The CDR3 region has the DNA TGTGCCAGCAGCCAATTCGACAGGGTCAACACTGAAGCTTTCTTT. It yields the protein CASSQFDRVNTEAFF. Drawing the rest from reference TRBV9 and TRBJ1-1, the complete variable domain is DSGVTQTPKHLITATGQRVTLRCSPRSGDLSVYWYQQSLDQGLQFLIQYYNGEERAKGNILERFSAQQFPDLHSELNLSSLELGDSALYFCASSQFDRVNTEAFFGQGTRLTVV.